The source of this TCR beta chain is a study of CD8+CD57+ T cells in acquired aplastic anemia. Background on the study: Sorted CD4+ and CD8+ cells gave a mean 3.2 ug DNA, range roughly 0.18 to 30 ug.

The table lists this clonotype with many counts. Profiling that covered TCR beta VDJ and CDR3 relied on genomic DNA as its template. TCRdb recomputed calls from the reads with MiXCR, one row per CDR3 protein. The sample has 150,000 to 180,000 distinct CDR3 sequences, about 54% seen once; the top ten hold over 9.5%. The patients chosen for sequencing had shown expansion of CD8+CD57+ cells (detected by flow cytometry). Trimming took off 5 bases at V and 7 bases at J, with 20 bases between the two ends. The CDR3 has 15 residues. The receptor comes from a human donor with aplastic anemia. The J gene is TRBJ1-2, the V gene TRBV12-3 or TRBV12-4; D perhaps matches TRBD1 (6 bases). Sequenced input: sorted CD4+, CD8+, or CD8+CD57+ T cells (not recorded which) from PBMCs. CDR3 sequence: CASSLSQGGGVGYTF. CDR3 nucleotides: TGTGCCAGCAGTCTTTCACAAGGAGGGGGGGTTGGCTACACCTTC.